The clone carrying this T cell receptor (beta chain) was seen once. This sample was taken from a study of T cell responses to AZD1222 COVID-19 vaccine. The CDR3 runs to 14 residues. Trimming left V 4 bases short and J 4 bases short, with 11 bases between. CDR1 KGHSH and CDR2 LQKENI come from the germline V gene. Some clones are missing from TCRdb's copy, which holds only in-frame ones; the method was immunoSEQ multiplex PCR. This table has roughly 100,000 clones, roughly 88% appearing once. Sequencing was performed on peripheral blood, taken on day 0 of AZD1222 vaccination. This TCR came from an adult in good health. The gene calls are TRBV18 and TRBJ1-5, with D perhaps matching TRBD1 (6 bases). The CDR3 loop reads CASSQGGGNQPQHF. The CDR3 DNA reads TGTGCCAGCTCACAAGGGGGGGGTAATCAGCCCCAGCATTTT.